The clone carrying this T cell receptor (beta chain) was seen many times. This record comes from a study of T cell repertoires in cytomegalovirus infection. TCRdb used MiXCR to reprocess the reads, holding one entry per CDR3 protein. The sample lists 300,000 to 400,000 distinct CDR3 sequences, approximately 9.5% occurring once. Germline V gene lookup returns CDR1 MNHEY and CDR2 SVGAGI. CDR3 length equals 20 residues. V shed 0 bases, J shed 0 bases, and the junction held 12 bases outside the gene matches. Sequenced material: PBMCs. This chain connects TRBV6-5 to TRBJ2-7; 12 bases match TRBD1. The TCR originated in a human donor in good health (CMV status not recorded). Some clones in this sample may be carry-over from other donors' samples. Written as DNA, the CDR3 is TGTGCCAGCAGTTACTCGATTGGGACAGGGGGCCCTTCAAGCTCCTACGAGCAGTACTTC. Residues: CASSYSIGTGGPSSSYEQYF.